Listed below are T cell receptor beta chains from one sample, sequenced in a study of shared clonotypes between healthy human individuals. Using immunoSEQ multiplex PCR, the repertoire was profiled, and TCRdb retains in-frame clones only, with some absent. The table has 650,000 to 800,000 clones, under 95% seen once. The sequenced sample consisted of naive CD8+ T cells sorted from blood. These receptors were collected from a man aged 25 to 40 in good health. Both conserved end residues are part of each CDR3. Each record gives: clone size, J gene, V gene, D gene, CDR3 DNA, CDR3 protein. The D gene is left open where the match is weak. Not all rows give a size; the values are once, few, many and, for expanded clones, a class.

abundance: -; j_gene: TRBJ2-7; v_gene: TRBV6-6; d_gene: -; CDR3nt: TGTGCCAGCAGTTACGTAGCGGCAGGCGACGAGCAGTACTTC; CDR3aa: CASSYVAAGDEQYF
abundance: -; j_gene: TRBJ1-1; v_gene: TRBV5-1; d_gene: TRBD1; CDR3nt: TGCGCCAGCAGCTGGGGACAGGGGGCCACTGAAGCTTTCTTT; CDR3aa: CASSWGQGATEAFF
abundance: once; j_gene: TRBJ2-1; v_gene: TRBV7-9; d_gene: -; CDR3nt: TGTGCCAGCAGGGCAGAAATGAATGAGATTTTATTCTTC; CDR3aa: CASRAEMNEILFF
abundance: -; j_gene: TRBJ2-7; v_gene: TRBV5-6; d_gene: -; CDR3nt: TGTGCCAGCAGCTTTCAGGGGGGCTACGAGCAGTACTTC; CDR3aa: CASSFQGGYEQYF
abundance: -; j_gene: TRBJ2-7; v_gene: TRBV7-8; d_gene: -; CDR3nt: TGTGCCAGCAGCTTATCGGCCTACGAGCAGTACTTC; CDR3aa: CASSLSAYEQYF
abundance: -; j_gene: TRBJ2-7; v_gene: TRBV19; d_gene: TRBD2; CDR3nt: TGTGCCAGTAGTATTAGGACTAGCGGGAGTTCGGGCTACGAGCAGTACTTC; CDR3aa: CASSIRTSGSSGYEQYF
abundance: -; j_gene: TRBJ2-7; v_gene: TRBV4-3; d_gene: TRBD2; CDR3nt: TGCGCCAGCAGCCAGGGCCGACTAGCGGGGGGAAGGACCTACGAGCAGTACTTC; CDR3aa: CASSQGRLAGGRTYEQYF
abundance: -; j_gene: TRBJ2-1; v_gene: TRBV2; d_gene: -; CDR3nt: TGTGCCAGCAGTTTGACAGGCAGCTCCTACAATGAGCAGTTCTTC; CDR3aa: CASSLTGSSYNEQFF
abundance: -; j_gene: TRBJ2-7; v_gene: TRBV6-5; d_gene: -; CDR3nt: TGTGCCAGCAGTTACGTGGACATCTATGAGCAGTACTTC; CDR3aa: CASSYVDIYEQYF
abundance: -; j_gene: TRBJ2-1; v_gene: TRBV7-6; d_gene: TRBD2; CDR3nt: TGTGCCAGCAGCTTAGGGACTAGCGGGAGGGGTGAGCAGTTCTTC; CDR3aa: CASSLGTSGRGEQFF
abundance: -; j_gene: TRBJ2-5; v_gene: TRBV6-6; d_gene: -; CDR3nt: TGTGCCAGCAGTACCCACGGGTGGGAGACCCAGTACTTC; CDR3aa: CASSTHGWETQYF
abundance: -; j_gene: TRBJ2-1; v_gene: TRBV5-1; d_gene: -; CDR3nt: TGCGCCAGCAGCTTGGAAAGGCTATACAATGAGCAGTTCTTC; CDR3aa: CASSLERLYNEQFF
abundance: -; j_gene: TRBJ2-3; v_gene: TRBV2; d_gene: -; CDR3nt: TGTGCCAGCAGTGAAACGGTCTCGGGAGTTGGCACAGATACGCAGTATTTT; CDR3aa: CASSETVSGVGTDTQYF
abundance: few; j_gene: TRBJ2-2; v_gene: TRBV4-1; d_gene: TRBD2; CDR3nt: TGCGCCAGCAGCCAAGATGATGGGACTAGCGGAATGAACACCGGGGAGCTGTTTTTT; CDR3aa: CASSQDDGTSGMNTGELFF
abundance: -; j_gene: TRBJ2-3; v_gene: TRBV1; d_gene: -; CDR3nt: TGCACCAGCAGCCAGCCCACGGCTGGAGGGAGGGCCACAGATACGCAGTATTTT; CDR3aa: CTSSQPTAGGRATDTQYF
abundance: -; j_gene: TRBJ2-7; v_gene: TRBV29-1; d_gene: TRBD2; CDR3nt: TGCAGCGTTGAAGAATACACTAGCGGCCGGGCCTACGAGCAGTACTTC; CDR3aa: CSVEEYTSGRAYEQYF
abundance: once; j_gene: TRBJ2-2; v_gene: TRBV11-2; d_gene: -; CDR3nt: TGTGCCAGCAGCTTAGACAGGGATGGCTTTCGCACCGGGGAGCTGTTTTTT; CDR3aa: CASSLDRDGFRTGELFF